These 5 T cell receptor beta chains were all obtained from the same sample, sequenced in a study of spatial heterogeneity in lung cancer. MiXCR, applied by TCRdb to the 5' RACE reads, yields one record per CDR3 protein. Of under 75,000 distinct CDR3 sequences listed, 7.5% to 9% are singletons. Sample time point: sample taken at primary tumor resection. Unsorted whole RNA of tumor, nontumor lung or frozen PBMC was sequenced. This specimen was PBMCs, taken at surgery. The receptors derive from a female donor with early-stage non-small cell lung cancer.

The rearrangement uses TRBV28 and TRBJ2-5; possibly TRBD2 for D (5 bases). Between the trimmed V and J ends, which lost 5 bases and 7 bases, there was a span of 8 bases. The CDR3 extends over 11 amino acids. Per the germline V gene, CDR1 is MDHEN and CDR2 is SYDVKM. CDR3 in DNA: TGTGCCAGCAGTCATCGGGGGACCCAGTACTTC. Its protein is CASSHRGTQYF.

Relative to its sample, this clonotype is medium-sized (0.01 to 0.1%). The chain combines TRBV5-1 with TRBJ2-7, with 10 bases that match TRBD1. Trimming removed 3 bases from V and 5 bases from J; junction bases left unmatched: 8. Germline V gives CDR1 SGHRS, CDR2 YFSETQ. The CDR3 has 15 amino acids. The CDR3 region has the DNA TGCGCCAGCAGCTCCACCGGGACAGGGGCGGACGAGCAGTACTTC. It codes for CASSSTGTGADEQYF.

This clonotype rates as medium-sized (0.01 to 0.1%). The chain links TRBV12-3 or TRBV12-4 to TRBJ1-1; 8 bases match TRBD1. The V segment lost 7 bases and the J segment 3 bases; nucleotides outside the gene matches: 10. This CDR3 has 15 amino acids. This chain's CDR3 is CASNVDRGLYTEAFF. The CDR3 DNA sequence: TGTGCCAGCAATGTTGACAGGGGCCTCTACACTGAAGCTTTCTTT.

This clonotype was seen repeatedly, ten times or more. This chain joins TRBV7-2 and TRBJ1-1; 8 nucleotides agree with TRBD1. The CDR3 loop spans 14 amino acids. In germline, CDR1 is SGHTA, CDR2 FQGNSA. Losses at the gene ends were 5 bases for V and 1 base for J; bases not matched to a gene: 3. CDR3 bases: TGTGCCAGCAGCCACGACAGGGGGAACACTGAAGCTTTCTTT. Its protein is CASSHDRGNTEAFF.

This sequence joins TRBV27 and TRBJ1-4, with 7 bases that match TRBD1. The CDR3 spans 16 residues. From germline, CDR1 is MNHEY and CDR2 SMNVEV (reference sequence). The junction had 12 bases not matched to a gene; V was cut back by 6 bases and J by 5 bases. The CDR3 here is CASRLKRDSFNEKLFF. In DNA, the CDR3 is TGTGCCAGCAGACTCAAACGGGACAGCTTCAATGAAAAACTGTTTTTT.